This T cell receptor (beta chain) was sequenced during a study of blood T cell repertoires in COVID-19. Method: immunoSEQ multiplex PCR; TCRdb's copy keeps in-frame clones and lacks some. Of roughly 340,000 clones listed, approximately 87% are singletons. Each participant's cohort was designated according to participant-reported clinical history. CDR1 is MNHNS, CDR2 SASEGT, per germline. Trimming took off 2 bases at V and 7 bases at J, with 9 bases between the two ends. The CDR3 totals 14 residues. The receptor was isolated from a man aged 40-49 years in a cohort exposed to, infected with or recovered from COVID-19 (not recorded which). Sequencing was carried out using PBMCs or T cells enriched from blood (not recorded which). This chain joins TRBV6-1 and TRBJ1-6; D not resolved. The CDR3 DNA sequence: TGTGCCAGCAGTGAAAGGGAGAGGAATTCACCCCTCCACTTT. Translating gives CASSERERNSPLHF.